Listed below are T cell receptor beta chains from one sample, sequenced in a study of OX40 agonist ivuxolimab in advanced cancers. Sequencing used immunoSEQ multiplex PCR; TCRdb keeps in-frame clones, though not all of them. The sample records roughly 75,000 clones, about nine tenths being singletons. Material: CD4+ or CD8+ T cells sorted from blood, obtained in a trial of the OX40 agonist ivuxolimab. These receptors originate from an adult with an advanced solid tumor such as melanoma, head and neck, liver or kidney cancer. The CDR3 runs from the conserved cysteine through the conserved F or W. D genes are given only for firm matches. Size is stated for part of the rows, as once, few or many counts, or as a class when the clone is expanded.

CDR3 DNA: TGTGCCAGCAGCGTACAGGGAAGTCCCCTGGATGAGCAGTTCTTC
CDR3 protein: CASSVQGSPLDEQFF
V gene: TRBV11-2
D gene: NA
J gene: TRBJ2-1
clone size: NA

CDR3 DNA: TGTGCCAGCAGCCAAGATGTTAGTAGCGAGCAGTACTTC
CDR3 protein: CASSQDVSSEQYF
V gene: TRBV4-2
D gene: NA
J gene: TRBJ2-7
clone size: few

CDR3 DNA: TGTGCCAGCAGCCAAGAAGTTGCGGCACCCCCCAATGAGCAGTTCTTC
CDR3 protein: CASSQEVAAPPNEQFF
V gene: TRBV14
D gene: NA
J gene: TRBJ2-1
clone size: NA

CDR3 DNA: TGCGCCAGCAGTAGGGAGGGGGCCGCGGGGACTGAAGCTTTCTTT
CDR3 protein: CASSREGAAGTEAFF
V gene: TRBV5-1
D gene: TRBD1
J gene: TRBJ1-1
clone size: NA

CDR3 DNA: TGTGCCAGCAGTTTAATCCCGGTTTTAGGCAATCAGCCCCAGCATTTT
CDR3 protein: CASSLIPVLGNQPQHF
V gene: TRBV27
D gene: NA
J gene: TRBJ1-5
clone size: NA

CDR3 DNA: TGTGCCAGCAGCACCTCGACAGGGGGCGCCTCACCCCTCCACTTT
CDR3 protein: CASSTSTGGASPLHF
V gene: TRBV9
D gene: TRBD1
J gene: TRBJ1-6
clone size: NA

CDR3 DNA: TGTGCCAGCAGCTTGGACAGAAACAATGAGCAGTTCTTC
CDR3 protein: CASSLDRNNEQFF
V gene: TRBV7-3
D gene: NA
J gene: TRBJ2-1
clone size: NA

CDR3 DNA: TGTGCCATCAGTGTGTCGCTACCTAACTATGGCTACACCTTC
CDR3 protein: CAISVSLPNYGYTF
V gene: TRBV10-3
D gene: NA
J gene: TRBJ1-2
clone size: NA

CDR3 DNA: TGTGCCACGGTCGGACAGGTGGGAAATGAAAAACTGTTTTTT
CDR3 protein: CATVGQVGNEKLFF
V gene: TRBV28
D gene: TRBD1
J gene: TRBJ1-4
clone size: NA

CDR3 DNA: TGCGCCAGCAGCTTGACGGGACAGGGCACCTACAATGAGCAGTTCTTC
CDR3 protein: CASSLTGQGTYNEQFF
V gene: TRBV5-1
D gene: TRBD1
J gene: TRBJ2-1
clone size: NA

CDR3 DNA: TGCGCCAGCAGCTTGGACATATCTTACAATGAGCAGTTCTTC
CDR3 protein: CASSLDISYNEQFF
V gene: TRBV5-1
D gene: NA
J gene: TRBJ2-1
clone size: NA

CDR3 DNA: TGTGCCAGTAGTCTCTCACAGGGGGCGCTGGGCACTGAAGCTTTCTTT
CDR3 protein: CASSLSQGALGTEAFF
V gene: TRBV19
D gene: TRBD1
J gene: TRBJ1-1
clone size: NA

CDR3 DNA: TGCAGCGCCCACGGACAGGGAGATGGCTACACCTTC
CDR3 protein: CSAHGQGDGYTF
V gene: TRBV29-1
D gene: TRBD1
J gene: TRBJ1-2
clone size: NA

CDR3 DNA: TGTGCCAGCAGTGAAGGCAGGTCTGGAAACACCATATATTTT
CDR3 protein: CASSEGRSGNTIYF
V gene: TRBV6-1
D gene: NA
J gene: TRBJ1-3
clone size: NA

CDR3 DNA: TGTGCCAGCAGTTACAGCCGGGGTGGTCAGCCCCAGCATTTT
CDR3 protein: CASSYSRGGQPQHF
V gene: TRBV6-5
D gene: NA
J gene: TRBJ1-5
clone size: NA

CDR3 DNA: TGTGCCAGCAGCTTAGATTTCCGGGACGGAGGCACAGATACGCAGTATTTT
CDR3 protein: CASSLDFRDGGTDTQYF
V gene: TRBV11-2
D gene: NA
J gene: TRBJ2-3
clone size: NA

CDR3 DNA: TGCGCCAGCCAAGGTACCGGAGCCCCCGGAGGAGAGCAGTACTTC
CDR3 protein: CASQGTGAPGGEQYF
V gene: TRBV5-1
D gene: NA
J gene: TRBJ2-7
clone size: NA

CDR3 DNA: TGTGCCATCAAGGGTTCGGACGGAAACACCATATATTTT
CDR3 protein: CAIKGSDGNTIYF
V gene: TRBV10-3
D gene: NA
J gene: TRBJ1-3
clone size: once

CDR3 DNA: TGTGCCAGCAGTGGGGGCGCAGGTACTGAAGCTTTCTTT
CDR3 protein: CASSGGAGTEAFF
V gene: TRBV6-4
D gene: NA
J gene: TRBJ1-1
clone size: few

CDR3 DNA: TGTGCCAGCAGCACAGCGAGGACCACTGAAGCTTTCTTT
CDR3 protein: CASSTARTTEAFF
V gene: TRBV7-2
D gene: NA
J gene: TRBJ1-1
clone size: once

CDR3 DNA: TGTGCCAGCAGCAGGGACAGGTCTGGGGCCAACGTCCTGACTTTC
CDR3 protein: CASSRDRSGANVLTF
V gene: TRBV5-5
D gene: TRBD1
J gene: TRBJ2-6
clone size: NA

CDR3 DNA: TGTGCCTGGAGGGGACTAGCGGGGACCTACAATGAGCAGTTCTTC
CDR3 protein: CAWRGLAGTYNEQFF
V gene: TRBV30
D gene: TRBD2
J gene: TRBJ2-1
clone size: NA

CDR3 DNA: TGTGCCAGCAGGATTAAACGGACACCTAGAACCTACGAGCAGTACTTC
CDR3 protein: CASRIKRTPRTYEQYF
V gene: TRBV28
D gene: NA
J gene: TRBJ2-7
clone size: NA

CDR3 DNA: TGTGCCAGCAGCCCGGCAGGACGGAACACTGAAGCTTTCTTT
CDR3 protein: CASSPAGRNTEAFF
V gene: TRBV5-4
D gene: NA
J gene: TRBJ1-1
clone size: NA

CDR3 DNA: TGTGCCAGTAAAGAGGGACAGGGAACAGATACGCAGTATTTT
CDR3 protein: CASKEGQGTDTQYF
V gene: TRBV19
D gene: TRBD1
J gene: TRBJ2-3
clone size: NA

CDR3 DNA: TGTGCCAGCTCACCCAATCGCGAGGATGGCTACACCTTC
CDR3 protein: CASSPNREDGYTF
V gene: TRBV18
D gene: NA
J gene: TRBJ1-2
clone size: NA

CDR3 DNA: TGTGCCAGCAGTTACTTGGACAGGGGGACCCAGTACTTC
CDR3 protein: CASSYLDRGTQYF
V gene: TRBV6-6
D gene: TRBD1
J gene: TRBJ2-5
clone size: NA

CDR3 DNA: TGTGCCAGCAGTTTCCAGGGTGCGGGTCAGCCCCAGCATTTT
CDR3 protein: CASSFQGAGQPQHF
V gene: TRBV2
D gene: NA
J gene: TRBJ1-5
clone size: medium-sized

CDR3 DNA: TGTGCCAGTAGTATAAGACGGGCGGCCGGGAGCAATGAGCAGTTCTTC
CDR3 protein: CASSIRRAAGSNEQFF
V gene: TRBV19
D gene: NA
J gene: TRBJ2-1
clone size: NA

CDR3 DNA: TGTGCCAGCAGGGAGCGGGAACGCTACGAGCAGTACTTC
CDR3 protein: CASRERERYEQYF
V gene: TRBV6-1
D gene: TRBD2
J gene: TRBJ2-7
clone size: NA

CDR3 DNA: TGTGCCAGCAGCAAATCCGTAGCGGGACTCTTAAACTCCTACAATGAGCAGTTCTTC
CDR3 protein: CASSKSVAGLLNSYNEQFF
V gene: TRBV21-1
D gene: NA
J gene: TRBJ2-1
clone size: NA

CDR3 DNA: TGTGCCAGCAGCGAGGGACAGAAGTTCTCCTACGAGCAGTACTTC
CDR3 protein: CASSEGQKFSYEQYF
V gene: TRBV5-4
D gene: TRBD1
J gene: TRBJ2-7
clone size: NA

CDR3 DNA: TGTGCCAGCAGCGTAGGGGGTGGTGGGTACTCCTACAATGAGCAGTTCTTC
CDR3 protein: CASSVGGGGYSYNEQFF
V gene: TRBV9
D gene: NA
J gene: TRBJ2-1
clone size: once

CDR3 DNA: TGTGCCAGCAGAGGTAGATCCGGGACAGCAACCTACAATGAGCAGTTCTTC
CDR3 protein: CASRGRSGTATYNEQFF
V gene: TRBV11-1
D gene: TRBD1
J gene: TRBJ2-1
clone size: NA

CDR3 DNA: TGTGCCAGCAGAGGTAGGAGGACTGAAGCTTTCTTT
CDR3 protein: CASRGRRTEAFF
V gene: TRBV11-2
D gene: NA
J gene: TRBJ1-1
clone size: few

CDR3 DNA: TGCGCCAGCAGCCAAGAGATTCTAAGGGACGCCTATGTATATGGCAATCAGCCCCAGCATTTT
CDR3 protein: CASSQEILRDAYVYGNQPQHF
V gene: TRBV4-3
D gene: NA
J gene: TRBJ1-5
clone size: NA

CDR3 DNA: TGTGCCAGCAGCCGGGGGGGTTCAGAGACCCAGTACTTC
CDR3 protein: CASSRGGSETQYF
V gene: TRBV4-2
D gene: TRBD2
J gene: TRBJ2-5
clone size: NA

CDR3 DNA: TGTGCCACCCTTGGTGTGAGGGGGATCTCCTACGAGCAGTACTTC
CDR3 protein: CATLGVRGISYEQYF
V gene: TRBV7-2
D gene: NA
J gene: TRBJ2-7
clone size: NA

CDR3 DNA: TGCGCCAGCAGCCAAGAGGTCACTATGGCGGGAGGAGATACGCAGTATTTT
CDR3 protein: CASSQEVTMAGGDTQYF
V gene: TRBV4-3
D gene: TRBD2
J gene: TRBJ2-3
clone size: NA

CDR3 DNA: TGTGCCAGCTCACAGTACGGGACAGGGGGGAATCAGCCCCAGCATTTT
CDR3 protein: CASSQYGTGGNQPQHF
V gene: TRBV18
D gene: TRBD1
J gene: TRBJ1-5
clone size: NA

CDR3 DNA: TGTGCCAGCAGTTACCAAGGGGACGGCGGTGGCTACACCTTC
CDR3 protein: CASSYQGDGGGYTF
V gene: TRBV6-5
D gene: NA
J gene: TRBJ1-2
clone size: NA

CDR3 DNA: TGTGCCTGGGTGACAGGGTTTAACTATGGCTACACCTTC
CDR3 protein: CAWVTGFNYGYTF
V gene: TRBV30
D gene: TRBD1
J gene: TRBJ1-2
clone size: few

CDR3 DNA: TGTGCCACCAGCAGAGATCCTGGGGGGGCCTACGAGCAGTACTTC
CDR3 protein: CATSRDPGGAYEQYF
V gene: TRBV15
D gene: TRBD2
J gene: TRBJ2-7
clone size: NA

CDR3 DNA: TGTGCCAGCAGGACAGGGGGGACAGGGACTTCACCCCTCCACTTT
CDR3 protein: CASRTGGTGTSPLHF
V gene: TRBV11-2
D gene: TRBD1
J gene: TRBJ1-6
clone size: NA

CDR3 DNA: TGTGCCAGCAGCTTGCAAGCGGGGACAGACAATTCACCCCTCCACTTT
CDR3 protein: CASSLQAGTDNSPLHF
V gene: TRBV7-6
D gene: TRBD1
J gene: TRBJ1-6
clone size: NA

CDR3 DNA: TGTGCCACCAGCAGACAATCACTAGGAACAGGGTGGTACGAGCAGTACTTC
CDR3 protein: CATSRQSLGTGWYEQYF
V gene: TRBV15
D gene: NA
J gene: TRBJ2-7
clone size: NA

CDR3 DNA: TGTGCCAGTAGGTGGCCCTGGCTGGCTAGCGGGAGTTTTCTTCTAAGGACCCCCTACAATGAGCAGTTCTTC
CDR3 protein: CASRWPWLASGSFLLRTPYNEQFF
V gene: TRBV19
D gene: TRBD2
J gene: TRBJ2-1
clone size: NA

CDR3 DNA: TGCGCCAGCAGCCAAGCAACCCCGACTAGCGGGAGAAAGACCCAGTACTTC
CDR3 protein: CASSQATPTSGRKTQYF
V gene: TRBV4-1
D gene: TRBD2
J gene: TRBJ2-5
clone size: NA

CDR3 DNA: TGTGCCAGCAGCACAGGGAATCAGCCCCAGCATTTT
CDR3 protein: CASSTGNQPQHF
V gene: TRBV28
D gene: NA
J gene: TRBJ1-5
clone size: few

CDR3 DNA: TGTGCTAGTGGCCCCTCTTCCTACGAGCAGTACTTC
CDR3 protein: CASGPSSYEQYF
V gene: TRBV12-5
D gene: NA
J gene: TRBJ2-7
clone size: NA

CDR3 DNA: TGTGCCAGTAGTATAGGGCGGAACAATGAGCAGTTCTTC
CDR3 protein: CASSIGRNNEQFF
V gene: TRBV19
D gene: NA
J gene: TRBJ2-1
clone size: NA

CDR3 DNA: TGCGCCAGCAGCTTGTGGGGACAGGGGAAAGAAAAACTGTTTTTT
CDR3 protein: CASSLWGQGKEKLFF
V gene: TRBV5-1
D gene: TRBD1
J gene: TRBJ1-4
clone size: NA

CDR3 DNA: TGTGCCAGCAGTGCCGGCCACCCGGGCTATGGCTACACCTTC
CDR3 protein: CASSAGHPGYGYTF
V gene: TRBV2
D gene: NA
J gene: TRBJ1-2
clone size: NA